The 24 T cell receptor beta chains listed next were all sequenced from one sample in a study of cytomegalovirus exposure and HLA in healthy donors. PCR amplification relied on 60 Vbeta primers (plus 13 Jbeta primers). Libraries were prepared by immunoSEQ multiplex PCR; TCRdb keeps only in-frame clonotypes and omits some of them. This table has roughly 61,000 clones, more than 70% appearing once. Sequencing used PBMCs. The receptors originated from a man aged 30-40 years in good health and CMV-seropositive.

This chain connects TRBV7-2 to TRBJ1-5; tentatively, D is TRBD1 (5 bases). The germline gives CDR1 SGHTA, CDR2 FQGNSA. V shed 0 bases and J shed 7 bases, with 13 bases lying between them. The CDR3 spans 15 residues. CDR3 region: CASSLAKGKRQPQHF. CDR3 DNA: TGTGCCAGCAGCTTAGCGAAGGGGAAGAGACAGCCCCAGCATTTT.

This clone has more than one count but fewer than ten. One junction end does not reproduce the germline sequence, and a read error may be involved. V usage is TRBV28 and J usage is TRBJ2-7, with TRBD2 matching over 11 bases. CDR3 length: 12 residues. CDR1 and CDR2 from the germline V gene are MDHEN and SYDVKM. CDR3 bases: TGTGCCAGCAGTCCCCGGACTAGCGGGCCCGTGTTC. Its protein product is CASSPRTSGPVF.

This chain uses TRBV28 with TRBJ2-7; TRBD2 matches at 10 bases. CDR1 and CDR2 (germline): MDHEN, SYDVKM. CDR3 size: 16 residues. Unmatched junction bases numbered 10, after V lost 4 bases and J lost 4 bases. The CDR3 region is CASSSPLAGSLYEQYF. In DNA form, the CDR3 reads TGTGCCAGCAGTTCCCCACTAGCGGGAAGTTTGTACGAGCAGTACTTC. The variable domain in full, with the rest retrieved from reference TRBV28 and TRBJ2-7, is DVKVTQSSRYLVKRTGEKVFLECVQDMDHENMFWYRQDPGLGLRLIYFSYDVKMKEKGDIPEGYSVSREKKERFSLILESASTNQTSMYLCASSSPLAGSLYEQYFGPGTRLTVT.

This clone showed up just once. This rearrangement joins TRBV30 to TRBJ2-2, with 8 bases that match TRBD2. The CDR3 runs 14 residues. J gave up 9 bases and V 2 bases, and 8 bases lay outside the gene matches. Germline V CDR1 and CDR2: GTSNPN, SVGIG (reference sequence). The DNA of the CDR3 is TGTGCCTGGAGTAGCGGGAGTTGGGGCTGGGAGCTGTTTTTT. Its translation is CAWSSGSWGWELFF. The whole variable domain, filled in from reference TRBV30 and TRBJ2-2, reads SQTIHQWPATLVQPVGSPLSLECTVEGTSNPNLYWYRQAAGRGLQLLFYSVGIGQISSEVPQNLSASRPQDRQFILSSKKLLLSDSGFYLCAWSSGSWGWELFFGEGSRLTVL.

The rearrangement links TRBV7-9 to TRBJ1-3; D not certain. The germline V and J ends were trimmed by 4 bases and 6 bases, with 10 bases remaining between them. This CDR3 contains 13 residues. Germline lookup yields CDR1 SEHNR and CDR2 FQNEAQ (reference sequence). The CDR3 reads CASSSSELNTIYF. The CDR3 bases are TGTGCCAGCAGCTCCTCTGAACTAAACACCATATATTTT.

The V call is TRBV11-2, the J call TRBJ2-3, with TRBD2 matching 8 bases. The CDR3 sequence is 16 residues long. Germline values: CDR1 SGHAT, CDR2 FQNNGV. Unmatched junction bases numbered 5, after V lost 3 bases and J lost 0 bases. CDR3 DNA sequence: TGTGCCAGCAGCTTTGGCGGGACTAGGAGCACAGATACGCAGTATTTT. This sequence encodes CASSFGGTRSTDTQYF.

This chain uses TRBV4-3 with TRBJ2-7, with TRBD2 as a possible D gene (5 bases). CDR1 is LGHNA, CDR2 YSLEER, per germline. The CDR3 consists of 15 residues. V gave up 1 base and J gave up 6 bases, with 16 bases separating them. CDR3 loop: CASSQVSGSPGEQYF. The CDR3 DNA reads TGCGCCAGCAGCCAAGTATCGGGGTCCCCCGGCGAGCAGTACTTC.

The chain links TRBV11-3 to TRBJ1-5, with D possibly being TRBD1 (5 bases). The CDR3 loop spans 15 amino acids. Trimming removed 2 bases from V and 0 bases from J, with 8 bases in between. The germline V gene encodes CDR1 SGHNT and CDR2 YENEEA. Here the CDR3 reads CASSLQGYSNQPQHF. CDR3 in DNA: TGTGCCAGCAGCTTACAGGGATATAGCAATCAGCCCCAGCATTTT.

The chain recombines TRBV18 with TRBJ2-6; D gene ambiguous. Trimming stripped 3 bases from V and 0 bases from J, with 9 bases between. This CDR3 comprises 16 residues. Germline V gene lookup returns CDR1 KGHSH and CDR2 LQKENI. The CDR3 sequence is CASSPRLASGANVLTF. In DNA, the CDR3 is TGTGCCAGCTCACCCCGACTGGCCTCTGGGGCCAACGTCCTGACTTTC.

CDR3 sequence reads: CAWRGTVVGEAFF. CDR3 DNA sequence: TGTGCCTGGAGGGGGACAGTAGTTGGTGAAGCTTTCTTT. The chain combines TRBV30 with TRBJ1-1; 7 bases fit TRBD1. CDR3 size: 13 residues. V trimming: 3 bases; J trimming: 7 bases; junction bases outside the gene matches: 8. Per the germline V gene, CDR1 is GTSNPN and CDR2 is SVGIG (reference sequence).

The chain uses TRBV7-6 and TRBJ2-7; 16 positions match TRBD2. Germline values: CDR1 SGHVS, CDR2 FNYEAQ. J gave up 7 bases and V 5 bases, and 11 bases lay outside the gene matches. This CDR3 region has 17 residues. The CDR3 here is CASSPTSGLAGGGEQYF. DNA for the CDR3: TGTGCCAGCAGCCCTACCTCGGGACTAGCGGGAGGGGGTGAGCAGTACTTC.

This rearrangement joins TRBV11-3 to TRBJ2-3, with 8 bases fitting TRBD1. The germline CDR1 and CDR2 sequences are SGHNT and YENEEA. The J segment lost 2 bases and the V segment lost 4 bases, leaving 5 bases of the junction unmatched. CDR3 length equals 15 residues. The CDR3 sequence is CASSSGQADTDTQYF. The CDR3, as DNA: TGTGCCAGCAGCTCGGGACAGGCCGACACAGATACGCAGTATTTT.

The rearrangement links TRBV11-2 to TRBJ1-1; possible D gene TRBD1, 5 bases. Trimming took 6 bases from V and 1 from J, leaving 9 bases between them. The CDR3 contains 13 residues. CDR1 and CDR2 from the germline V gene are SGHAT and FQNNGV. CDR3 sequence: CASRTTGNTEAFF. In DNA form, the CDR3 reads TGTGCCAGCAGAACCACAGGGAACACTGAAGCTTTCTTT. The full variable domain, in which reference TRBV11-2 and TRBJ1-1 provide the parts outside the CDR3, is EAGVAQSPRYKIIEKRQSVAFWCNPISGHATLYWYQQILGQGPKLLIQFQNNGVVDDSQLPKDRFSAERLKGVDSTLKIQPAKLEDSAVYLCASRTTGNTEAFFGQGTRLTVV.

The chain has TRBV5-1 and TRBJ2-3, with TRBD2 matching 10 bases. From germline, CDR1 is SGHRS and CDR2 YFSETQ. The length of the CDR3 is 17 residues. The V and J ends lost 4 bases and 1 base, in that order; junction bases with no gene match: 9. In nucleotides, the CDR3 is TGCGCCAGCAGCACGGAGGTAGCGGGAGGCGGCACAGATACGCAGTATTTT. This codes for CASSTEVAGGGTDTQYF.

The genes are TRBV29-1 and TRBJ2-1; D uncertain. V lost 2 bases and J lost 9, with 8 bases in between. The length of the CDR3 is 11 residues. Germline lookup yields CDR1 SQVTM and CDR2 ANQGSEA. The CDR3 coding sequence is TGCAGCGTTGAAAGCGTTTGTGAGCAGTTCTTC. Translating gives CSVESVCEQFF.

The J gene is TRBJ1-6, the V gene TRBV10-3; the D is unclear. V lost 0 bases, J lost 5 bases, and 8 bases lay in between. This CDR3 is 15 amino acids long. Germline loops: CDR1 ENHRY, CDR2 SYGVKD. In DNA, the CDR3 is TGTGCCATCAGTGAGTCTGCGGGGAATAATTCACCCCTCCACTTT. Translating it yields CAISESAGNNSPLHF.

This rearrangement joins TRBV7-3 to TRBJ2-3, with D possibly TRBD2 on 6 matching bases. V gave up 0 bases and J gave up 0 bases, with 7 bases separating them. CDR1 and CDR2 from the germline V gene are SGHTA and FQGTGA. There are 15 residues in the CDR3. CDR3 coding DNA: TGTGCCAGCAGCTTAACCGGGACTAGCACAGATACGCAGTATTTT. Its protein product is CASSLTGTSTDTQYF.

The chain uses TRBV6-5 and TRBJ2-5, with 8 positions matching TRBD1. V lost 6 bases to trimming and J lost 6 bases; unmatched junction nucleotides: 12. The CDR3 has 15 residues. In germline, CDR1 is MNHEY, CDR2 SVGAGI. The CDR3 region has the DNA TGTGCCAGCAGAACTGCCGGGACAGGCCTTAAGACCCAGTACTTC. Encoded protein: CASRTAGTGLKTQYF.

The CDR3 bases are TGTGCCAGCAGATTTTCACAGGGGCTCTATGGCTACACCTTC. This sequence encodes CASRFSQGLYGYTF. The gene calls are TRBV6-5 and TRBJ1-2; 7 nucleotides line up with TRBD1. CDR3 length: 14 amino acids. Germline-derived CDR1 and CDR2 are MNHEY and SVGAGI. Trimming took 6 bases from V and 4 from J; bases not matched to a gene: 8.

V gene TRBV28 combines with J gene TRBJ1-2, with D tentatively TRBD1 (6 bases). V lost 4 bases to trimming and J lost 6 bases, with 18 bases between them. The V gene's germline CDR1 is MDHEN and CDR2 SYDVKM. The CDR3 sequence is 15 residues long. The CDR3 protein is CASSSTGSLSNGYTF. Written as DNA, the CDR3 is TGTGCCAGCAGTTCGACAGGATCGTTAAGCAATGGCTACACCTTC.

This chain uses TRBV7-2 with TRBJ2-7; possibly TRBD1 for D (5 bases). The CDR3 has 12 amino acids. Germline-derived CDR1 and CDR2 are SGHTA and FQGNSA. V was pared by 5 bases and J by 3 bases, with 8 bases between. The CDR3 bases are TGTGCCAGCAGCCAGACAGACTACGAGCAGTACTTC. This sequence encodes CASSQTDYEQYF. Using reference TRBV7-2 and TRBJ2-7 for the parts outside the CDR3, the full variable domain is GAGVSQSPSNKVTEKGKDVELRCDPISGHTALYWYRQSLGQGLEFLIYFQGNSAPDKSGLPSDRFSAERTGGSVSTLTIQRTQQEDSAVYLCASSQTDYEQYFGPGTRLTVT.

V and J are TRBV5-1 and TRBJ2-3; TRBD1 matches 7 bases. CDR3 length: 14 residues. V lost 3 bases, J lost 0 bases, and 1 base stayed unmatched. The germline V gene has CDR1 SGHRS and CDR2 YFSETQ. The CDR3 loop reads CASSSGQSTDTQYF. The CDR3 DNA reads TGCGCCAGCAGCTCGGGACAGAGCACAGATACGCAGTATTTT.

J is TRBJ2-7 and V is TRBV4-1; D is possibly TRBD2 (5 bases). Per the germline V gene, CDR1 is MGHRA and CDR2 is YSYEKL. CDR3 size: 13 residues. Trimming shortened V by 1 base and J by 6 bases, and 10 bases separated the two germline ends. DNA of the CDR3: TGCGCCAGCAGCCAAGCCCGTGGACTCGAGCAGTACTTC. It is translated as CASSQARGLEQYF.

The chain joins TRBV7-2 to TRBJ2-1; weak D call: TRBD1 (6 bases). The CDR3 covers 13 residues. Germline V gene sequence: CDR1 SGHTA, CDR2 FQGNSA. The germline V and J ends were trimmed by 5 bases and 12 bases, with 17 bases remaining between them. The CDR3 here is CASSPTAQGGQFF. The DNA for the CDR3 is TGTGCCAGCAGCCCCACGGCCCAAGGGGGGCAGTTCTTC.